This entry lists 25 T cell receptor beta chains sequenced from one sample in a study of Ad26.COV2.S vaccination and SARS-CoV-2 variants (dated by TCRdb to the early 2020s). Reading the label with the study, this specimen's treatment or condition is: roughly 20 received Ad26.COV2.S at low or high dose, single or two shots; 5 received placebo; per-sample allocation not given. Repertoires of vaccine and placebo recipients were sequenced from samples collected on day 63 after the first injection. The library was obtained by the immunoSEQ multiplex PCR assay. In its TCRdb copy, this immuneACCESS table keeps in-frame sequences only and misses some clones. Where compared with another copy, unresolved V genes explain less than half of these, and the others have no known cause. The sample data list 350,000 to 550,000 clones, and 89% of these were observed just once. About 2.4% of the sample is held by the ten biggest clonotypes.

The sample in question was peripheral blood, obtained in a trial of Ad26.COV2.S vaccine versus placebo. These receptors were taken from a person aged 18-60 years who received the Ad26.COV2.S COVID-19 vaccine or a placebo.

As to this clone: Other DNA sequences from this sample encode an identical CDR3 as well. This sequence joins TRBV28 and TRBJ2-7; D unresolved. This CDR3 is built from 11 residues. From germline, CDR1 is MDHEN and CDR2 SYDVKM. The V end lost 6 bases, the J end lost 3 bases, and 6 bases lay between the germline ends. CDR3 sequence (DNA): TGTGCCAGCAGCATCAACTACGAGCAGTACTTC. Its translation is CASSINYEQYF.

The V gene is TRBV5-5, the J gene TRBJ2-7; TRBD1 might be the D (6 bases). Germline values: CDR1 SGHKS, CDR2 YYEKEE (reference sequence). The CDR3 spans 15 residues. V dropped 0 bases and J dropped 4 bases, with 14 bases sitting between them. CDR3 in amino acids: CASSLAAPQGYEQYV. The DNA of the CDR3 is TGTGCCAGCAGCTTGGCCGCTCCACAGGGTTACGAGCAGTACGTC.

J is TRBJ1-1 and V is TRBV5-6; 9 bases are a match to TRBD1. V dropped 4 bases and J dropped 8; count of bases not matched to a gene: 15. Per the germline V gene, CDR1 is SGHDT and CDR2 is YYEEEE. The CDR3 length is 16 residues. For the CDR3, the DNA is TGTGCCAGCAGCCCGGGGGTTCCCGTGACAGGGGGAGAAGCTTTCTTT. Translation gives CASSPGVPVTGGEAFF.

The chain joins TRBV11-3 to TRBJ2-5; D might be TRBD1 (5 bases). Deletions cut 5 bases from V and 1 base from J, with 8 bases between. This CDR3 contains 13 residues. Germline values: CDR1 SGHNT, CDR2 YENEEA. CDR3 nucleotides: TGTGCCAGCAGCGTGACAGTCCAAGAGACCCAGTACTTC. This gives the protein CASSVTVQETQYF.

The CDR3: CASSQDLRQSYTF. The CDR3 region has the DNA TGCGCCAGCAGCCAAGACCTCCGGCAGAGCTACACCTTC. This chain links TRBV4-3 with TRBJ1-2; no firm D call. This CDR3 region has 13 residues. CDR1 is LGHNA and CDR2 is YSLEER in the germline V gene. The V and J ends lost 0 bases and 9 bases respectively, with 11 bases between them.

The chain recombines TRBV2 with TRBJ2-3; either TRBD1 or TRBD2 may supply D (7 bases each). CDR1 and CDR2 from the germline V gene are SNHLY and FYNNEI. The CDR3 has 15 residues. V was pared by 8 bases and J by 5 bases, with 20 bases between. The CDR3 sequence is CASLPQGGTVDTQYF. CDR3 coding DNA: TGTGCCAGCCTTCCCCAGGGGGGGACGGTAGATACGCAGTATTTT.

The J gene is TRBJ2-3, the V gene TRBV7-3; D may be TRBD2 (6 bases). The length of the CDR3 is 14 residues. Per the germline V gene, CDR1 is SGHTA and CDR2 is FQGTGA. The V and J ends lost 6 bases and 9 bases respectively, with 19 bases between them. This CDR3 reads CASRPAGTGGTQYF. DNA of the CDR3: TGTGCCAGCAGACCCGCGGGGACGGGTGGCACGCAGTATTTT.

The genes are TRBV19 and TRBJ1-2, with 7 bases lining up with TRBD1. Looked up from germline, CDR1 is LNHDA and CDR2 is SQIVND (reference sequence). Germline trimming cut 8 bases from V and 0 bases from J; bases unmatched to any gene: 6. The CDR3 runs 14 residues. CDR3: CASGRDSTNYGYTF. The CDR3 DNA sequence: TGTGCCAGTGGGAGGGACAGCACTAACTATGGCTACACCTTC.

The CDR3 DNA reads as TGTGCCAGCAGCGAGGAGGGGAATTACAATGAGCAGTTCTTC. It specifies CASSEEGNYNEQFF. V usage is TRBV9 and J usage is TRBJ2-1; a possible D gene is TRBD2 (6 bases). The germline gives CDR1 SGDLS, CDR2 YYNGEE. Between the trimmed V and J ends, which lost 3 bases and 4 bases, there was a span of 11 bases. The CDR3 runs to 14 residues.

The chain is built from TRBV25-1 and TRBJ2-1; 10 bases line up with TRBD2. The germline V gene encodes CDR1 MGHDK and CDR2 SYGVNS. The CDR3 is 14 amino acids. The ends lost 4 bases at V and 11 bases at J; junction bases unmatched: 8. As DNA, the CDR3 is TGTGCCAGCAGTGTTGCTAGCGGGGGTTTAAAGCAGTTCTTC. It translates to CASSVASGGLKQFF.

This chain connects TRBV6-5 to TRBJ1-2; D is possibly TRBD1 (6 bases). With 4 bases removed from V and 5 bases from J, the gap between germline ends came to 14 bases. The CDR3 totals 14 residues. CDR1 and CDR2 (germline): MNHEY, SVGAGI. The CDR3 protein is CASSLGGSRYGYTF. Written as DNA, the CDR3 is TGTGCCAGCAGTTTGGGGGGCTCCCGGTATGGCTACACCTTC.

This clone came up once. The J gene is TRBJ2-1, the V gene TRBV7-9; TRBD2 aligns across 14 bases. Germline values: CDR1 SEHNR, CDR2 FQNEAQ (reference sequence). The V and J ends lost 3 bases and 3 bases, in that order; junction bases with no gene match: 1. The CDR3 is 16 residues long. The CDR3 here is CASSFGTSGSYNEQFF. CDR3 in DNA: TGTGCCAGCAGCTTTGGGACTAGCGGGAGCTACAATGAGCAGTTCTTC.

This clone showed up just once. V gene TRBV28 combines with J gene TRBJ2-7; 7 bases agree with TRBD1. The germline gives CDR1 MDHEN, CDR2 SYDVKM. The CDR3 contains 15 residues. V shed 6 bases and J 7 bases; nucleotides not matched to a gene: 15. CDR3 protein: CASRARDRDAGEQYF. The CDR3 nucleotides are TGTGCCAGCAGGGCACGTGACAGGGATGCGGGTGAGCAGTACTTC.

The J gene is TRBJ1-1, the V gene TRBV18; D perhaps matches TRBD1 (5 bases). The CDR3 has 14 amino acids. Between the trimmed V and J ends, which lost 3 bases and 1 base, there was a span of 9 bases. From germline, CDR1 is KGHSH and CDR2 LQKENI. The CDR3 loop reads CASSPGGRNTEAFF. The CDR3 region has the DNA TGTGCCAGCTCACCGGGGGGAAGGAACACTGAAGCTTTCTTT.

This rearrangement joins TRBV12-3 or TRBV12-4 to TRBJ2-5; D is unresolved. The CDR3 length is 12 residues. V lost 3 bases and J 5 bases, leaving 7 bases between the germline ends. CDR3 sequence: CASSLAWETQYF. In DNA, the CDR3 is TGTGCCAGCAGTTTGGCATGGGAGACCCAGTACTTC.

This clone appeared once. The chain has TRBV20-1 and TRBJ2-5; TRBD1 matches 8 bases. The CDR3 contains 15 residues. The trim removed 3 bases at V and 5 bases at J, leaving 11 bases unmatched. Germline CDR1 and CDR2: DFQATT and SNEGSKA (reference sequence). CDR3 loop: CSASSPETGDETQYF. The CDR3, as DNA: TGCAGTGCTAGTTCCCCGGAGACAGGGGATGAGACCCAGTACTTC.

J is TRBJ2-3 and V is TRBV27; D is perhaps TRBD2 (6 bases). V lost 5 bases and J 8 bases, leaving 23 bases between the germline ends. Germline V gives CDR1 MNHEY, CDR2 SMNVEV (reference sequence). The CDR3 is made up of 16 amino acids. This chain's CDR3 is CASSPHGGTAQGTQYF. DNA of the CDR3: TGTGCCAGCAGTCCCCATGGAGGGACCGCCCAAGGTACGCAGTATTTT.

J is TRBJ2-1 and V is TRBV9; D might be TRBD1 or TRBD2, each matching 6 bases. V shed 6 bases and J shed 3 bases, with 16 bases lying between them. Germline CDR1 is SGDLS and CDR2 is YYNGEE. This CDR3 is 15 amino acids long. CDR3 nucleotide sequence: TGTGCCAGCACCTGGGGGGCCCCTGGCTACAATGAGCAGTTCTTC. This gives the protein CASTWGAPGYNEQFF.

CDR3 sequence reads: CASSADGGDEQFF. CDR3 nucleotide sequence: TGTGCCAGCAGCGCGGATGGGGGGGATGAGCAGTTCTTC. The chain has TRBV2 and TRBJ2-1; 7 positions match TRBD2. This CDR3 has 13 residues. The germline CDR1 and CDR2 sequences are SNHLY and FYNNEI. Losses at the gene ends were 6 bases for V and 8 bases for J; bases not matched to a gene: 7.

The rearrangement links TRBV2 to TRBJ1-4, with D maybe TRBD1 (5 bases). The germline V gene encodes CDR1 SNHLY and CDR2 FYNNEI. The CDR3 loop spans 15 amino acids. Trimming took 2 bases from V and 1 from J, leaving 8 bases between them. Here the CDR3 reads CASSESGGTNEKLFF. DNA for the CDR3: TGTGCCAGCAGTGAATCGGGGGGAACTAATGAAAAACTGTTTTTT.

This clone has only one observation. The genes are TRBV7-2 and TRBJ2-5, with D perhaps matching TRBD2 (5 bases). V was trimmed by 5 bases and J by 5 bases, leaving 12 bases between them. The length of the CDR3 is 13 residues. Germline CDR1 and CDR2: SGHTA and FQGNSA. DNA of the CDR3: TGTGCCAGCAGCACGCGGGTGCGGGAGACCCAGTACTTC. Amino acids: CASSTRVRETQYF.

The chain joins TRBV12-3 or TRBV12-4 to TRBJ1-2; 7 nucleotides match TRBD1. With V trimmed by 5 bases and J by 4 bases, 4 bases remained unmatched. CDR3 length: 13 amino acids. The chain's CDR3 is CASSLTGPYGYTF. Written as DNA, the CDR3 is TGTGCCAGCAGTCTGACAGGGCCCTATGGCTACACCTTC.

The rearrangement joins TRBV6-2 or TRBV6-3 to TRBJ2-7; 7 bases are shared with TRBD2. CDR3 length: 15 amino acids. The V gene's germline CDR1 is MNHEY and CDR2 SVGEGT. Trimming removed 5 bases from V and 2 bases from J; junction bases left unmatched: 9. CDR3 coding DNA: TGTGCCAGCAGTCCAAGCGGGACCCGGGCCTACGAGCAGTACGTC. As protein: CASSPSGTRAYEQYV.

The V gene is TRBV19, the J gene TRBJ2-7, with 8 bases that match TRBD1. The CDR3 spans 17 residues. J was trimmed by 2 bases and V by 3 bases; bases with no gene match: 12. Germline CDR1 is LNHDA and CDR2 is SQIVND (reference sequence). The CDR3 DNA reads TGTGCCAGTAGTATCCACCCTGGACAGGGAGGAACCTACGAGCAGTACTTC. Its protein is CASSIHPGQGGTYEQYF.

This chain links TRBV15 with TRBJ2-1; TRBD1 or TRBD2 may be the D gene (5 bases each). Germline loops: CDR1 LNHNV, CDR2 YYDKDF (reference sequence). The CDR3 has 14 residues. V was pared by 3 bases and J by 7 bases, with 13 bases between. The CDR3 region is CATSRRQEGNEQFF. The CDR3, as DNA: TGTGCCACCAGCAGGCGGCAAGAGGGGAATGAGCAGTTCTTC.